Listed below are T cell receptor beta chains from one sample, sequenced in a study of T cell repertoires and HLA-DP antigens. Method: immunoSEQ multiplex PCR; TCRdb's copy keeps in-frame clones and lacks some. In the table there are around 90,000 clones, around nine tenths of which are singletons. What these receptors recognize is not known. Sequencing input: CD4+ T cells from PBMCs. Receptors originate from a man aged 45-65 years in good health and CMV-seronegative. Each CDR3 is given with its conserved first and last residue. D genes are given only for firm matches. Some rows mark clone size as missing; the rest say once, few, many or name a class of expanded clone.

D gene	J gene	V gene	clone size	CDR3 length	CDR3 protein	CDR3 DNA
TRBD2	TRBJ2-1	TRBV4-3	medium-sized	17	CASSQAPGLAGANEQFF	TGCGCCAGCAGCCAAGCCCCTGGACTAGCGGGAGCGAATGAGCAGTTCTTC
NA	TRBJ2-1	TRBV6-1	NA	13	CASSPDRPGGQFF	TGTGCCAGCAGTCCCGACAGGCCGGGGGGGCAGTTCTTC
NA	TRBJ1-2	TRBV9	NA	14	CASSVEPGRDGYTF	TGTGCCAGCAGCGTAGAACCGGGTCGGGATGGCTACACCTTC
TRBD1	TRBJ2-3	TRBV25-1	NA	15	CASSDRDSPTDTQYF	TGTGCCAGCAGTGACCGGGACAGCCCCACAGATACGCAGTATTTT
NA	TRBJ1-5	TRBV6-1	few	14	CASREYTGSQPQHF	TGTGCCAGCCGGGAGTATACTGGAAGTCAGCCCCAGCATTTT
TRBD1	TRBJ2-3	TRBV5-4	NA	13	CASRRDRADTQYF	TGTGCCAGCAGAAGGGACAGAGCAGATACGCAGTATTTT
NA	TRBJ1-4	TRBV30	NA	13	CAWSVGFAEKLFF	TGTGCCTGGAGTGTGGGGTTTGCTGAAAAACTGTTTTTT
NA	TRBJ2-2	TRBV9	NA	13	CASSVLVPGELFF	TGTGCCAGCAGCGTACTTGTTCCCGGGGAGCTGTTTTTT
TRBD2	TRBJ2-5	TRBV18	NA	14	CASSPLRGWETQYF	TGTGCCAGCTCACCCCTGCGGGGGTGGGAGACCCAGTACTTC
NA	TRBJ1-1	TRBV28	few	11	CASKSNTEAFF	TGTGCCAGCAAGTCGAACACTGAAGCTTTCTTT
NA	TRBJ1-4	TRBV7-8	NA	15	CASSLNIATNEKLFF	TGTGCCAGCAGCTTAAACATAGCAACTAATGAAAAACTGTTTTTT
NA	TRBJ1-6	TRBV21-1	NA	15	CASSIYRGDNSPLHF	TGTGCCAGCAGCATATACAGGGGGGATAATTCACCCCTCCACTTT
NA	TRBJ2-3	TRBV5-4	NA	15	CASSLDRTSTDTQYF	TGTGCCAGCAGCTTGGATCGGACAAGCACAGATACGCAGTATTTT
NA	TRBJ2-4	TRBV6-6	NA	14	CASSSTGALSLINF	TGTGCCAGCAGTTCCACAGGTGCCCTGTCCCTGATTAACTTC
TRBD1	TRBJ2-1	TRBV6-1	NA	15	CASSALNRGNHEQFF	TGTGCCAGCAGTGCGCTCAACAGGGGTAATCATGAGCAGTTCTTC
NA	TRBJ2-7	TRBV6-1	NA	14	CASRPGRSSYEQYF	TGTGCCAGCAGGCCGGGACGGAGCTCCTACGAGCAGTACTTC
NA	TRBJ2-2	TRBV12-5	NA	12	CASRQNAGELFF	TGTGCTAGCAGACAAAACGCCGGGGAGCTGTTTTTT
NA	TRBJ2-5	TRBV19	NA	12	CASSIDWETQYF	TGTGCCAGTAGTATAGATTGGGAGACCCAGTACTTC
NA	TRBJ2-7	TRBV25-1	NA	15	CASSDSVGRGEKQYF	TGTGCCAGCAGTGATTCGGTTGGCAGGGGGGAGAAGCAGTACTTC
TRBD1	TRBJ1-6	TRBV6-5	NA	16	CASSSPGQGIISPLHF	TGTGCCAGCAGTTCTCCCGGACAGGGGATCATCTCACCCCTCCACTTT
TRBD1	TRBJ1-1	TRBV18	NA	18	CASSPRSGGTSSNTEAFF	TGTGCCAGCTCACCACGCTCAGGGGGCACCTCTTCGAACACTGAAGCTTTCTTT
NA	TRBJ2-5	TRBV7-7	NA	14	CASSLGGQKETQYF	TGTGCTAGCAGCTTAGGGGGGCAGAAAGAGACCCAGTACTTC
NA	TRBJ2-1	TRBV5-1	NA	14	CASSLSAVIDEQFF	TGCGCCAGCAGCTTGTCCGCCGTTATCGATGAGCAGTTCTTC
NA	TRBJ1-5	TRBV7-8	NA	15	CASSPQGDSDGAQHF	TGTGCCAGCAGCCCTCAGGGAGACAGTGATGGGGCCCAGCATTTT
NA	TRBJ2-7	TRBV7-8	NA	13	CASSLGRDHEQYF	TGTGCCAGCAGCTTAGGCCGGGACCACGAGCAGTACTTC
TRBD2	TRBJ2-1	TRBV7-9	NA	15	CASSLGASGRNEQFF	TGTGCCAGCAGCTTAGGGGCTAGCGGGAGGAATGAGCAGTTCTTC
NA	TRBJ2-1	TRBV18	NA	15	CASSQGLSSYNEQFF	TGTGCCAGCTCACAGGGGTTAAGCTCCTACAATGAGCAGTTCTTC
NA	TRBJ2-1	TRBV27	NA	15	CASSPRRAVMREQFF	TGTGCCAGCAGTCCACGGAGGGCCGTTATGAGAGAGCAGTTCTTC
NA	TRBJ2-7	TRBV6-1	NA	16	CASSATSGGRSYEQYF	TGTGCCAGCAGTGCAACCTCGGGGGGCCGCTCCTACGAGCAGTACTTC
NA	TRBJ1-6	TRBV19	NA	14	CATRSAAYNSPLHF	TGTGCCACCCGATCAGCAGCCTATAATTCACCCCTCCACTTT
TRBD2	TRBJ2-7	TRBV30	NA	15	CAWSPPGGISSEQYF	TGTGCCTGGAGCCCGCCGGGGGGAATTTCGTCAGAGCAGTACTTC